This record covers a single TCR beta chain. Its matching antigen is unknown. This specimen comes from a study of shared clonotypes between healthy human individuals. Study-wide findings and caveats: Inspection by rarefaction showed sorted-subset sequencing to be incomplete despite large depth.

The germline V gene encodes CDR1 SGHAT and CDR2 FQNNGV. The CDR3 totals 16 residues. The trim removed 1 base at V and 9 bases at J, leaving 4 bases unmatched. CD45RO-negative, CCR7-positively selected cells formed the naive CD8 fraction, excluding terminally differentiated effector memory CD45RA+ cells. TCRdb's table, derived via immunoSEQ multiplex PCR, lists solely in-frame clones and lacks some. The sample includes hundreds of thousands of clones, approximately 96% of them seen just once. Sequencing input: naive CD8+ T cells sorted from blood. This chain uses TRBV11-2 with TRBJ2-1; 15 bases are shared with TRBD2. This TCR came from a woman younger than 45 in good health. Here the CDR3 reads CASSLAGLAGGAEQFF. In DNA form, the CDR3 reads TGTGCCAGCAGCTTAGCCGGACTAGCGGGAGGGGCTGAGCAGTTCTTC.